Following are 32 T cell receptor beta chains from one sample sequenced in a study of CXCR3-negative and CXCR3-positive naive CD8 T cells. The method, 5' RACE with UMI labels, was used to prepare the TRB cDNA libraries. TCRdb reprocessed the 5' RACE reads and stores each CDR3 protein as one record, lacking DNA. This table lists 55,000 to 70,000 distinct CDR3 sequences. The specimen was memory CD8+ T cells from blood. Receptors were obtained from a human donor in good health. Some clones in this sample may be carry-over from other donors' samples.

Here the CDR3 reads CASSLRGYQNIQYF. V is TRBV27 and J is TRBJ2-4; checking the TCRdb D call of TRBD2 is not possible without DNA. Germline CDR1 and CDR2: MNHEY and SMNVEV (reference sequence). This CDR3 contains 14 residues.

The CDR3: CASSLASGGASEQFF. The V and J genes are TRBV5-1 and TRBJ2-1; TCRdb returns TRBD1, unconfirmable since there is no DNA. Germline V gives CDR1 SGHRS, CDR2 YFSETQ. There are 15 residues in the CDR3. Using reference TRBV5-1 and TRBJ2-1 for the parts outside the CDR3, the full variable domain is KAGVTQTPRYLIKTRGQQVTLSCSPISGHRSVSWYQQTPGQGLQFLFEYFSETQRNKGNFPGRFSGRQFSNSRSEMNVSTLELGDSALYLCASSLASGGASEQFFGPGTRLTVL.

The rearrangement uses TRBV5-4 and TRBJ2-1; TCRdb proposes TRBD2, but this gene call is untestable without DNA. This CDR3 is 16 amino acids long. Germline values: CDR1 SGHNT, CDR2 YYREEE (reference sequence). The CDR3 loop reads CASSLGGPGLYNEQFF.

The CDR3 region is CSAEGVSKGAPEAFF. The chain uses TRBV20-1 and TRBJ1-1; without DNA, the TCRdb call of TRBD1 cannot be checked. The CDR3 totals 15 residues. Germline V gene data show CDR1 as DFQATT and CDR2 as SNEGSKA (reference sequence).

The gene calls are TRBV10-3 and TRBJ2-5; no DNA is available, so the TRBD1 call from TCRdb remains unchecked. This CDR3 is 14 amino acids long. Germline V CDR1 and CDR2: ENHRY, SYGVKD. CDR3 sequence reads: CAISESWGVETQYF.

The V gene is TRBV23-1, the J gene TRBJ2-2. TRBV23-1 is known as an ORF, though its function is uncertain. CDR3 size: 15 residues. The CDR3 sequence: CASRVIRTRTGELFF.

The chain recombines TRBV29-1 with TRBJ2-7; TCRdb returns TRBD2, unconfirmable since there is no DNA. The CDR3 totals 12 residues. The germline V gene encodes CDR1 SQVTM and CDR2 ANQGSEA. The CDR3 is CSGLLQAGEQYF.

The chain's CDR3 is CSVDRGMNTEAFF. This chain joins TRBV29-1 and TRBJ1-1; as DNA is missing, the TRBD1 call by TCRdb cannot be tested. CDR3 length: 13 amino acids. Per the germline V gene, CDR1 is SQVTM and CDR2 is ANQGSEA.

This chain links TRBV28 with TRBJ2-2. In germline, CDR1 is MDHEN, CDR2 SYDVKM. This CDR3 contains 11 residues. The CDR3 sequence: CASSFLGELFF.

This chain links TRBV7-2 with TRBJ2-1; TCRdb's D call, TRBD2, is unchecked because there is no DNA. Germline lookup yields CDR1 SGHTA and CDR2 FQGNSA. The CDR3 is 16 residues long. The CDR3 loop reads CASRDRWSGPYNEQFF.

The chain carries TRBV5-1 and TRBJ1-6; TCRdb selects TRBD1, and the lack of DNA leaves this call unchecked. Germline V lookup: CDR1 SGHRS, CDR2 YFSETQ. CDR3 length: 16 residues. The CDR3 sequence is CASSLGTDSWDSPLHF.

The chain has TRBV20-1 and TRBJ2-1; TCRdb proposes TRBD1, but this gene call is untestable without DNA. The CDR3 totals 15 residues. From germline, CDR1 is DFQATT and CDR2 SNEGSKA (reference sequence). The CDR3 sequence: CSARDGGLSIYEQFF.

The CDR3 spells CASSLVGQGVSKNGYTF. The chain recombines TRBV11-3 with TRBJ1-2; TCRdb's D call, TRBD1, is unchecked because there is no DNA. Germline assignment: CDR1 SGHNT and CDR2 YENEEA. This CDR3 contains 17 residues.

The chain joins TRBV20-1 to TRBJ2-7; the TCRdb D gene call, TRBD2, has no DNA to confirm it. CDR3 length equals 13 residues. The germline gives CDR1 DFQATT, CDR2 SNEGSKA (reference sequence). CDR3 region: CSARGTSDYEQYF.

The chain is built from TRBV7-2 and TRBJ2-1; the TCRdb call, TRBD1, lacks DNA for checking. Germline V gives CDR1 SGHTA, CDR2 FQGNSA. The CDR3 contains 15 residues. CDR3 region: CASPFQGQYYNEQFF.

The chain combines TRBV29-1 with TRBJ2-1; TCRdb returns TRBD1, unconfirmable since there is no DNA. CDR1 is SQVTM and CDR2 is ANQGSEA in the germline V gene. The CDR3 has 15 amino acids. The CDR3 spells CSVEDYRGPYNEQFF.

The gene calls are TRBV7-9 and TRBJ2-5. Germline V gene sequence: CDR1 SEHNR, CDR2 FQNEAQ (reference sequence). This CDR3 comprises 14 residues. The CDR3 sequence: CASSLRDPQETQYF.

The chain has TRBV6-2 or TRBV6-3 and TRBJ1-2; the D call of TRBD1 rests on TCRdb alone, since no DNA is present to check it. This CDR3 comprises 15 residues. The germline gives CDR1 MNHEY, CDR2 SVGEGT. CDR3 loop: CASKRGQAPDYGYTF.

V and J are TRBV29-1 and TRBJ2-1; TCRdb's D gene call, TRBD1, goes unchecked for lack of DNA. Germline CDR1 reads SQVTM; CDR2 reads ANQGSEA. CDR3 size: 11 residues. The CDR3 is CSHPQGNEQFF.

V gene TRBV7-2 combines with J gene TRBJ2-7; no DNA is available, so the TRBD1 call from TCRdb remains unchecked. The CDR3 consists of 13 residues. Germline V gene lookup returns CDR1 SGHTA and CDR2 FQGNSA. The CDR3 here is CASSWDTYYEQYF.

The rearrangement joins TRBV4-3 to TRBJ2-3; TCRdb outputs TRBD2, but without DNA this stays unchecked. Per the germline V gene, CDR1 is LGHNA and CDR2 is YSLEER. The CDR3 is made up of 16 amino acids. CDR3 residues: CASSQEGAGGTDTQYF.

V gene TRBV29-1 combines with J gene TRBJ1-1; the TCRdb D gene call, TRBD1, has no DNA to confirm it. There are 13 residues in the CDR3. Germline values: CDR1 SQVTM, CDR2 ANQGSEA. The CDR3 loop reads CSVDWQGNTEAFF.

This sequence joins TRBV7-9 and TRBJ1-1; the D gene TCRdb calls, TRBD1, cannot be checked with no DNA. The CDR3 contains 15 residues. CDR1 is SEHNR, CDR2 FQNEAQ, per germline (reference sequence). CDR3 in amino acids: CASSLFGQGHTEAFF.

The rearrangement links TRBV20-1 to TRBJ2-3; absent DNA, TCRdb's TRBD2 call cannot be checked. The CDR3 consists of 13 residues. Per the germline V gene, CDR1 is DFQATT and CDR2 is SNEGSKA (reference sequence). CDR3 loop: CSAVSGARDTQYF.

V and J are TRBV4-3 and TRBJ2-6; TCRdb outputs TRBD1, but without DNA this stays unchecked. CDR1 and CDR2 from the germline V gene are LGHNA and YSLEER. The CDR3 has 18 amino acids. The CDR3 sequence: CASSQEDRGRSGANVLTF.

The chain combines TRBV7-9 with TRBJ2-7; TCRdb names TRBD1, which stays unverified in the absence of DNA. The CDR3 consists of 15 residues. The germline V gene encodes CDR1 SEHNR and CDR2 FQNEAQ (reference sequence). CDR3 region: CASSHPRDTSYEQYF.

This chain joins TRBV7-2 and TRBJ1-2. The CDR3 contains 13 residues. The germline V gene has CDR1 SGHTA and CDR2 FQGNSA. The CDR3 loop is CASSLPPRFGYTF.

The genes are TRBV5-1 and TRBJ2-7; the D gene TCRdb calls, TRBD1, cannot be checked with no DNA. The CDR3 has 14 amino acids. Per the germline V gene, CDR1 is SGHRS and CDR2 is YFSETQ. CDR3 in amino acids: CASSLMGGSYEQYF. The full variable domain, in which reference TRBV5-1 and TRBJ2-7 provide the parts outside the CDR3, is KAGVTQTPRYLIKTRGQQVTLSCSPISGHRSVSWYQQTPGQGLQFLFEYFSETQRNKGNFPGRFSGRQFSNSRSEMNVSTLELGDSALYLCASSLMGGSYEQYFGPGTRLTVT.

The V call is TRBV3-1, the J call TRBJ2-3; with no DNA, the TCRdb D assignment of TRBD2 cannot be verified. Germline CDR1 and CDR2: LGHDT and YNNKEL (reference sequence). CDR3 length equals 16 residues. The CDR3 loop is CASSRALAGETDTQYF.

This sequence joins TRBV2 and TRBJ2-1; the D call of TRBD1 rests on TCRdb alone, since no DNA is present to check it. The CDR3 contains 14 residues. Germline assignment: CDR1 SNHLY and CDR2 FYNNEI. This CDR3 is CASSRDTSYNEQFF.

The genes are TRBV7-9 and TRBJ1-1; TCRdb indicates TRBD1, and absent DNA this call remains unverified. This CDR3 spans 12 amino acids. Germline assignment: CDR1 SEHNR and CDR2 FQNEAQ (reference sequence). The chain's CDR3 is CASSAQGTEAFF. Drawing the rest from reference TRBV7-9 and TRBJ1-1, the complete variable domain is DTGVSQNPRHKITKRGQNVTFRCDPISEHNRLYWYRQTLGQGPEFLTYFQNEAQLEKSRLLSDRFSAERPKGSFSTLEIQRTEQGDSAMYLCASSAQGTEAFFGQGTRLTVV.

This chain joins TRBV20-1 and TRBJ1-4; TCRdb calls TRBD1, which cannot be checked without DNA. The CDR3 sequence is 21 residues long. Germline V gene sequence: CDR1 DFQATT, CDR2 SNEGSKA (reference sequence). The CDR3 reads CSARDLLSSRDPTTTNEKLFF.